This T cell receptor beta chain emerged from a study of cytomegalovirus exposure and HLA in healthy donors. A remark on this clone: Its matching antigen is unknown.

This PCR relied on a set of 60 Vbeta primers and 13 Jbeta primers. Clones were sequenced by immunoSEQ multiplex PCR, and TCRdb holds only the in-frame ones, with some missing. In the table there are some 150,000 clones, 80% of which are singletons. The study's findings and limits: In a later analysis, TCR beta V- and J-gene trimming was associated with a missense DCLRE1C variant.

The germline CDR1 and CDR2 sequences are MNHEY and SVGAGI. The CDR3 is 12 amino acids. Trimming left V 5 bases short and J 2 bases short, with 7 bases between. Sequencing was carried out using PBMCs. The V call is TRBV6-5, the J call TRBJ2-7; D is possibly TRBD1 (5 bases). This clonotype was obtained from a woman in her thirties in good health and CMV-seronegative. CDR3 sequence reads: CASSRTPYEQYF. In nucleotides, the CDR3 is TGTGCCAGCAGTCGGACACCCTACGAGCAGTACTTC.